A single sample is the source of the 30 T cell receptor beta chains below, sequenced in a study of breast tumors, draining lymph nodes, adjacent tissues. TCRdb re-derived calls from the multiplex PCR reads in MiXCR, one entry per CDR3 protein. The table lists 200,000 to 250,000 distinct CDR3 sequences, under 40% of them singletons. Axillary draining lymph nodes of breast cancer patients supplied the node samples. The sequenced sample was axillary lymph node tissue. These TCRs come from a female donor with breast cancer. Some clones in this sample may be carry-over from other donors' samples.

The genes are TRBV6-1 and TRBJ1-2; 9 nucleotides align to TRBD1. The V gene end was trimmed by 5 bases and the J gene end by 3 bases; junction bases not matched to a gene: 7. The CDR3 runs to 15 residues. Germline loops: CDR1 MNHNS, CDR2 SASEGT. In nucleotides, the CDR3 is TGTGCCAGCAGTCACAGGGGGCGTAATGACTATGGCTACACCTTC. Its protein is CASSHRGRNDYGYTF.

A few counts support this clonotype. This could be a read error, since a much larger clone is one nucleotide away. This chain connects TRBV12-3 or TRBV12-4 to TRBJ2-7; the D gene is possibly TRBD1 (6 bases). Trimming removed 3 bases from V and 5 bases from J, with 11 bases in between. This CDR3 region has 13 residues. CDR3 bases: TGTGCCAGCAGTTTCAACAGGGTCCACGAGCAGTACTTC. As protein: CASSFNRVHEQYF.

The rearrangement links TRBV7-2 to TRBJ2-3, with D possibly TRBD1 on 5 matching bases. With 1 base removed from V and 11 bases from J, the gap between germline ends came to 22 bases. Germline V gene lookup returns CDR1 SGHTA and CDR2 FQGNSA. This CDR3 comprises 16 residues. CDR3 residues: CASSLGPRASHNEQYF. CDR3 DNA: TGTGCCAGCAGCTTAGGGCCCAGGGCGTCCCACAATGAGCAGTATTTT.

The J gene is TRBJ2-1, the V gene TRBV5-4; TRBD1 is a possible D gene (5 bases). The germline V gene encodes CDR1 SGHNT and CDR2 YYREEE (reference sequence). This CDR3 has 16 residues. V shed 2 bases and J shed 5 bases, with 17 bases lying between them. This chain's CDR3 is CASSLADARAHNEQFF. In DNA form, the CDR3 reads TGTGCCAGCAGCTTAGCAGACGCCAGGGCGCACAATGAGCAGTTCTTC.

The rearrangement joins TRBV7-3 to TRBJ2-1; tentative D call: TRBD1 (5 bases). The CDR3 length is 12 residues. CDR1 is SGHTA and CDR2 is FQGTGA in the germline V gene. V was shortened by 3 bases and J by 7 bases, with 7 bases between the two germline ends. For the CDR3, the DNA is TGTGCCAGCAGCTTCCAGGGTAATGAGCAGTTCTTC. Encoded protein: CASSFQGNEQFF.

The sample holds many counts of this clonotype. V is TRBV19 and J is TRBJ2-5, with no clear D. Germline V gives CDR1 LNHDA, CDR2 SQIVND (reference sequence). There are 14 residues in the CDR3. Between the trimmed V and J ends, which lost 4 bases and 0 bases, there was a span of 9 bases. In DNA form, the CDR3 reads TGTGCCAGTAGTAATCCCTCGTACCAAGAGACCCAGTACTTC. Translation gives CASSNPSYQETQYF.

With regard to this clonotype: One end of the junction is discordant with germline, which a read error may explain. The chain employs TRBV3-1 and TRBJ1-4; 7 nucleotides line up with TRBD1. Germline V gene lookup returns CDR1 LGHDT and CDR2 YNNKEL (reference sequence). This CDR3 is 14 amino acids long. The CDR3 is CAGSRQGGKEKLFF. In nucleotides, the CDR3 is TGCGCCGGCAGTCGACAGGGTGGAAAGGAAAAACTGTTTTTT.

This clonotype came up a few times. V usage is TRBV7-9 and J usage is TRBJ1-1; 7 bases line up with TRBD1. Germline CDR1 SEHNR, CDR2 FQNEAQ (reference sequence). The V and J ends lost 6 bases and 3 bases, in that order; junction bases with no gene match: 7. This CDR3 has 14 residues. CDR3 residues: CASSLQGQHTEAFF. In nucleotides, the CDR3 is TGTGCCAGCAGTCTACAGGGGCAGCACACTGAAGCTTTCTTT.

This clonotype showed up just a few times. The chain links TRBV7-9 to TRBJ1-1; D uncertain. Per the germline V gene, CDR1 is SEHNR and CDR2 is FQNEAQ (reference sequence). Between the trimmed V and J ends, which lost 4 bases and 5 bases, there was a span of 8 bases. The CDR3 covers 12 residues. CDR3: CASSSAFTEAFF. For the CDR3, the DNA is TGTGCCAGCAGCTCTGCTTTTACTGAAGCTTTCTTT.

This clonotype has at least ten counts. This rearrangement joins TRBV6-1 to TRBJ1-2; weak D call: TRBD1 (5 bases). The CDR3 totals 13 residues. The V and J ends lost 1 base and 7 bases respectively, with 10 bases between them. In germline, CDR1 is MNHNS, CDR2 SASEGT. The CDR3 sequence: CASSEVSGLGYTF. The DNA for the CDR3 is TGTGCCAGCAGTGAAGTCTCGGGGCTTGGCTACACCTTC.

In the case of this clonotype: A much more abundant neighbour one base away suggests this may be a read error. The chain couples TRBV12-3 or TRBV12-4 to TRBJ2-1, with a weak D call TRBD1 (5 bases). Trimming removed 6 bases from V and 9 bases from J, with 9 bases in between. CDR3 length: 11 residues. CDR3 region: CASRDSVEQFF. The CDR3 region has the DNA TGTGCCAGCAGAGACAGCGTTGAGCAGTTCTTC.

Only a few counts were recorded for this clonotype. The V call is TRBV7-8, the J call TRBJ1-1; D call uncertain. Germline-derived CDR1 and CDR2 are SGHVS and FQNEAQ. CDR3 length: 13 amino acids. Between the trimmed V and J ends, which lost 8 bases and 0 bases, there was a span of 10 bases. CDR3 in DNA: TGTGCCAGCGGTGAACAGATGAACACTGAAGCTTTCTTT. Its protein product is CASGEQMNTEAFF.

Note on this clonotype: The missing conserved phenylalanine or tryptophan at the end of this CDR3 makes a read error likely. It is unclear where the CDR3 begins or ends on the DNA, so no DNA is shown, and the CDR3 is as TCRdb lists it. The chain has TRBV20-1 and TRBJ2-7. Per germline, CDR1 DFQATT and CDR2 SNEGSKA (reference sequence). A total of 12 residues make up the CDR3, ends included. CDR3 amino acids: CSANGPTNEPYL.

As concerns this clonotype: Possible read error: a much larger clone is one base away. The chain joins TRBV20-1 to TRBJ1-2; 7 bases agree with TRBD1. Germline V lookup: CDR1 DFQATT, CDR2 SNEGSKA (reference sequence). The CDR3 runs to 12 residues. CDR3 coding DNA: TGCAGTGCTAGAGGGGGACAGCCTGGCTCCACCTTC. It specifies CSARGGQPGSTF.

The sample holds many counts of this clonotype. This chain uses TRBV11-2 with TRBJ2-5; TRBD1 agrees at 7 bases. From germline, CDR1 is SGHAT and CDR2 FQNNGV. V lost 5 bases, J lost 3 bases, and 3 bases stayed unmatched. The CDR3 covers 13 residues. DNA of the CDR3: TGTGCCAGCAGCGAAGGGACAGAAGAGACCCAGTACTTC. Translation gives CASSEGTEETQYF.

The chain combines TRBV5-1 with TRBJ2-6; D possibly corresponds to TRBD1 (6 bases). Trimming cost V 4 bases and J 3 bases, with 11 bases left between them. Germline assignment: CDR1 SGHRS and CDR2 YFSETQ. The length of the CDR3 is 15 residues. This chain's CDR3 is CASSKGVGGANVLTF. CDR3 in DNA: TGCGCCAGCAGCAAGGGGGTCGGTGGGGCCAACGTCCTGACTTTC.

Many counts were recorded for this clonotype. This sequence joins TRBV20-1 and TRBJ2-1, with TRBD2 as a possible D gene (6 bases). CDR1 and CDR2 (germline): DFQATT, SNEGSKA (reference sequence). The CDR3 covers 14 residues. Trimming pared 1 base from V and 5 bases from J, leaving 12 bases between. The DNA of the CDR3 is TGCAGTGCTAGAGGAGGAGGGGCGAACAATGAGCAGTTCTTC. Protein sequence: CSARGGGANNEQFF.

This clonotype came up many times. The chain combines TRBV11-2 with TRBJ2-5, with 8 bases matching TRBD2. CDR3 length equals 15 residues. CDR1 and CDR2 from the germline V gene are SGHAT and FQNNGV. With 5 bases clipped from V and 4 bases from J, the junction kept 9 bases outside the gene matches. CDR3 sequence (DNA): TGTGCCAGCAGCCCCCCTCGGGGGGGCCTAGAGACCCAGTACTTC. Its translation: CASSPPRGGLETQYF.

This clonotype was seen a few times. The chain carries TRBV2 and TRBJ2-1, with 9 bases lining up with TRBD2. The CDR3 length is 17 residues. The V gene end was trimmed by 8 bases and the J gene end by 2 bases; junction bases not matched to a gene: 13. The germline CDR1 and CDR2 sequences are SNHLY and FYNNEI. The CDR3, as DNA: TGTGCCAGCTCACCACCGGGCGGGAGGGCGGCCTACAATGAGCAGTTCTTC. Encoded protein: CASSPPGGRAAYNEQFF.

In its sample, this clonotype was seen a few times. This chain connects TRBV4-1 to TRBJ2-1, with TRBD2 matching over 10 bases. The germline V gene has CDR1 MGHRA and CDR2 YSYEKL. With V trimmed by 1 base and J by 5 bases, 11 bases remained unmatched. The CDR3 runs to 18 residues. The CDR3 spells CASSQVNSGLARNNEQFF. The CDR3 nucleotides are TGCGCCAGCAGCCAAGTGAATTCGGGACTAGCGAGAAACAATGAGCAGTTCTTC.

This clonotype was seen at least ten times. The CDR3 loop is CASTPAGSNQPQHF. CDR3 nucleotide sequence: TGTGCCAGCACTCCAGCAGGGAGCAATCAGCCCCAGCATTTT. This sequence joins TRBV6-5 and TRBJ1-5, with a weak D call TRBD1 (5 bases). The germline CDR1 and CDR2 sequences are MNHEY and SVGAGI. V lost 7 bases and J 1 base, leaving 11 bases between the germline ends. This CDR3 has 14 residues.

The genes are TRBV20-1 and TRBJ2-6; TRBD1 aligns across 7 bases. The V and J ends lost 4 bases and 4 bases, in that order; junction bases with no gene match: 4. Germline assignment: CDR1 DFQATT and CDR2 SNEGSKA (reference sequence). The CDR3 sequence is 14 residues long. Here the CDR3 reads CSANMGQGANVLTF. The CDR3, as DNA: TGCAGTGCTAACATGGGACAGGGGGCCAACGTCCTGACTTTC.

The table lists this clonotype with many counts. V usage is TRBV20-1 and J usage is TRBJ2-5; D is unresolved. This CDR3 contains 12 residues. CDR1 is DFQATT, CDR2 SNEGSKA, per germline (reference sequence). V was trimmed by 3 bases and J by 4 bases, leaving 9 bases between them. This chain's CDR3 is CSARDGRETQYF. The CDR3 DNA is TGCAGTGCTAGGGACGGTCGAGAGACCCAGTACTTC.

In its sample, this clonotype was seen a few times. The gene calls are TRBV12-3 or TRBV12-4 and TRBJ2-3, with TRBD2 matching 7 bases. V lost 3 bases and J lost 4; bases outside the gene matches: 4. There are 14 residues in the CDR3. CDR3 coding DNA: TGTGCCAGCAGTTTCGGTGGGGGGGCAGATACGCAGTATTTT. Protein sequence: CASSFGGGADTQYF.

This clonotype was counted many times. The chain recombines TRBV7-2 with TRBJ1-2; D remains ambiguous. The CDR3 contains 14 residues. Germline V gene sequence: CDR1 SGHTA, CDR2 FQGNSA. V was pared by 1 base and J by 4 bases, with 10 bases between. DNA of the CDR3: TGTGCCAGCAGCTTAGGCCCGGGTCCCTATGGCTACACCTTC. Protein: CASSLGPGPYGYTF.

In DNA form, the CDR3 reads TGTGCCAGCAGCTCCGGACTAGCGGGAGGTGAGCAGTTCTTC. Translated, it gives CASSSGLAGGEQFF. The chain carries TRBV11-3 and TRBJ2-1; 14 bases align to TRBD2. V gave up 4 bases and J gave up 9 bases; unmatched junction bases: 2. The CDR3 extends over 14 amino acids. CDR1 and CDR2 from the germline V gene are SGHNT and YENEEA. The full variable domain, rest sourced from reference TRBV11-3 and TRBJ2-1, is EAGVVQSPRYKIIEKKQPVAFWCNPISGHNTLYWYLQNLGQGPELLIRYENEEAVDDSQLPKDRFSAERLKGVDSTLKIQPAELGDSAVYLCASSSGLAGGEQFFGPGTRLTVL.

Of note for this clonotype: This may stem from a read error, because a much larger clone lies one nucleotide away. The chain joins TRBV20-1 to TRBJ2-3; possible D gene TRBD1, 5 bases. Between the trimmed V and J ends, which lost 0 bases and 3 bases, there was a span of 13 bases. The CDR3 is 15 residues long. The V gene's germline CDR1 is DFQATT and CDR2 SNEGSKA (reference sequence). The CDR3 DNA reads TGCAGTGCTAGAGATCCAGGGAAGGTAACAGATACGCAGTATTTT. Protein sequence: CSARDPGKVTDTQYF.

Worth noting for this clonotype: One base away lies a much larger clone, so this may be a sequencing read error. V gene TRBV6-5 combines with J gene TRBJ1-5; D possibly corresponds to TRBD1 (5 bases). The CDR3 has 12 residues. V dropped 7 bases and J dropped 7 bases, with 11 bases sitting between them. Germline assignment: CDR1 MNHEY and CDR2 SVGAGI. CDR3 residues: CASTQEGQPQHF. DNA for the CDR3: TGTGCCAGCACTCAGGAGGGGCAGCCCCAGCATTTT.

The V gene is TRBV9, the J gene TRBJ2-3, with 10 bases aligning to TRBD2. The V gene end was trimmed by 0 bases and the J gene end by 11 bases; junction bases not matched to a gene: 9. Germline values: CDR1 SGDLS, CDR2 YYNGEE. The CDR3 covers 15 residues. The DNA for the CDR3 is TGTGCCAGCAGCGTAGGGAGCGGGGGGGCCGAGGAGCAGTATTTT. It codes for CASSVGSGGAEEQYF. The full variable domain, completed using reference TRBV9 and TRBJ2-3, is DSGVTQTPKHLITATGQRVTLRCSPRSGDLSVYWYQQSLDQGLQFLIQYYNGEERAKGNILERFSAQQFPDLHSELNLSSLELGDSALYFCASSVGSGGAEEQYFGPGTRLTVL.

This clonotype was seen ten or more times. The V call is TRBV30, the J call TRBJ2-7, with 9 bases aligning to TRBD1. Germline assignment: CDR1 GTSNPN and CDR2 SVGIG (reference sequence). There are 12 residues in the CDR3. The V segment lost 4 bases and the J segment 4 bases; nucleotides outside the gene matches: 2. The CDR3 reads CAWNRGLYEQYF. The CDR3 DNA reads TGTGCCTGGAACAGGGGGCTTTACGAGCAGTACTTC.